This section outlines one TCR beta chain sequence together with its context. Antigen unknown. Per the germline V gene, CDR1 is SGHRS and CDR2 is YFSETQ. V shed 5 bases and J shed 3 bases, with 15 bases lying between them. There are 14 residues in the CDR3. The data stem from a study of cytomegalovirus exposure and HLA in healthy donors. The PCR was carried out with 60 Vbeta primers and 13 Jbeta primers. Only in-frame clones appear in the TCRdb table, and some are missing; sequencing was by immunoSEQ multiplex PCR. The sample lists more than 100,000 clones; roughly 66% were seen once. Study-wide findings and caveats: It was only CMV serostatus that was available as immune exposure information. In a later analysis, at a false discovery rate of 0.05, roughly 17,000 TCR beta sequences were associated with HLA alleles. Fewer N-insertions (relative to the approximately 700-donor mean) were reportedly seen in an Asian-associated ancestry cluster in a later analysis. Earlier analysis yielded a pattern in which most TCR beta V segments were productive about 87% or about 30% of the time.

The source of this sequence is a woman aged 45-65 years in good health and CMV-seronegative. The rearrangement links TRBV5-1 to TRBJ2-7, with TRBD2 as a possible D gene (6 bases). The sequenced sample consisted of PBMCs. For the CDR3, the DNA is TGCGCCAGCAGTTTAGGGACTGGAGGCTACGAGCAGTACTTC. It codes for CASSLGTGGYEQYF.